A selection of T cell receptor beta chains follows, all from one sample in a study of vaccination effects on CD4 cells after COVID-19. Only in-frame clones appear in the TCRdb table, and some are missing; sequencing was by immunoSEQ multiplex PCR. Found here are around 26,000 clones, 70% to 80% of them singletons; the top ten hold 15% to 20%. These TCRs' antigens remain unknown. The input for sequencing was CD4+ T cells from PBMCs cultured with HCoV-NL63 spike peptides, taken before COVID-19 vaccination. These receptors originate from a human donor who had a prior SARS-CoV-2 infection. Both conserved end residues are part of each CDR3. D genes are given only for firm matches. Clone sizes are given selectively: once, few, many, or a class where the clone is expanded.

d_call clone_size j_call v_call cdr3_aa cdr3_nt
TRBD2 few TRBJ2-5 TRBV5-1 CASSPGLVTQETQYF TGCGCCAGCAGCCCGGGACTAGTAACTCAAGAGACCCAGTACTTC
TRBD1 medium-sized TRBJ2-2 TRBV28 CASSLNAGGGELFF TGTGCCAGCAGTTTAAATGCAGGGGGCGGGGAGCTGTTTTTT
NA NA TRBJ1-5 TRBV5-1 CASSFEGNQPQHF TGCGCCAGCAGCTTTGAGGGAAACCAGCCCCAGCATTTT
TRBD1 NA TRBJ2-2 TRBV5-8 CASSLPGQEVLGELFF TGTGCCAGCAGCTTACCGGGACAGGAGGTTCTGGGGGAGCTGTTTTTT
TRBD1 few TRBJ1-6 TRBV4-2 CASSQDRERRSPLHF TGTGCCAGCAGCCAGGACAGGGAGAGGAGATCACCCCTCCACTTT
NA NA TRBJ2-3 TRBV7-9 CASSGTQRKDTQYF TGTGCCAGCAGCGGGACGCAGCGGAAAGATACGCAGTATTTT
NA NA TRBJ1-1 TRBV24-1 CATSEGRNTEAFF TGTGCCACCAGTGAGGGGCGGAACACTGAAGCTTTCTTT
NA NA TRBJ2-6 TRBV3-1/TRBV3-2 CASKGSGANVLTF TGTGCCAGCAAAGGTTCTGGGGCCAACGTCCTGACTTTC
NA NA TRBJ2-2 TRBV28 CASSLWRMNSYTGELFF TGTGCCAGCAGTTTATGGCGGATGAACAGTTACACCGGGGAGCTGTTTTTT
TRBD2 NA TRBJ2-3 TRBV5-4 CASTSGLAGGTDTQYF TGTGCCAGCACCTCCGGACTAGCGGGAGGCACAGATACGCAGTATTTT
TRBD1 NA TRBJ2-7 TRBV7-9 CASSLVRTGSSYEQYF TGTGCCAGCAGCTTAGTACGGACAGGGAGCTCCTACGAGCAGTACTTC
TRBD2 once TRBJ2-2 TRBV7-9 CASSSRGLAGSITGELFF TGTGCCAGCAGCTCCAGGGGACTAGCGGGTTCGATAACCGGGGAGCTGTTTTTT
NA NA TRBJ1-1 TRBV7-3 CASSQGQPLNTEAFF TGTGCCAGCAGCCAAGGACAGCCCTTGAACACTGAAGCTTTCTTT
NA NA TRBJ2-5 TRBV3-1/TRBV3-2 CASSRNGGEETQYF TGTGCCAGCAGCCGGAATGGGGGAGAAGAGACCCAGTACTTC
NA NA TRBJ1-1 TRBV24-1 CATSDGTKAFF TGTGCCACCAGTGACGGGACAAAAGCTTTCTTT
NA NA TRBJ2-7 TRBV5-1 CASSLTGDSYYEQYF TGCGCCAGCAGCTTGACAGGGGACTCATACTACGAGCAGTACTTC
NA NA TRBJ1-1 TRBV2 CASSRQVTNTEAFF TGTGCCAGCAGTCGACAGGTTACGAACACTGAAGCTTTCTTT
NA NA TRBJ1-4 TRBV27 CASSSWGGKEKLFF TGTGCCAGCAGTTCTTGGGGGGGAAAGGAAAAACTGTTTTTT
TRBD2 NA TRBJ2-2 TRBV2 CASSAAASGTGELFF TGTGCCAGCAGTGCAGCGGCTAGCGGGACCGGGGAGCTGTTTTTT
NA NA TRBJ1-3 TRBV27 CASRTLGAGNTIYF TGTGCCAGCAGGACCTTAGGGGCTGGAAACACCATATATTTT
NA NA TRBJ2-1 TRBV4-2 CASSQDQTWGDEQFF TGTGCCAGCAGCCAAGATCAAACTTGGGGGGATGAGCAGTTCTTC
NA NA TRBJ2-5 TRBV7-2 CASSLWTVQETQYF TGTGCCAGCAGCTTATGGACAGTCCAAGAGACCCAGTACTTC
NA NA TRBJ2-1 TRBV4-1 CASSHSPGQRSGNEQFF TGCGCCAGCAGCCACTCCCCGGGGCAGAGGAGTGGCAATGAGCAGTTCTTC
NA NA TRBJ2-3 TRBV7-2 CASRLLGASDTQYF TGTGCCAGCAGGCTCCTAGGGGCTTCAGATACGCAGTATTTT
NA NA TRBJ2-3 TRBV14 CASSQRLPGRKYF TGTGCCAGCAGCCAGCGACTACCGGGGCGAAAGTATTTT
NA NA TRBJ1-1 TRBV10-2 CASNPQEYTEAFF TGCGCCAGCAACCCACAGGAATACACTGAAGCTTTCTTT
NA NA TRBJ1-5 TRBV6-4 CASSSPGQSYQPQHF TGTGCCAGCAGTTCACCGGGACAAAGCTATCAGCCCCAGCATTTT
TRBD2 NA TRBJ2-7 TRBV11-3 CASSLTSGSYEQYF TGTGCCAGCAGCTTGACTAGCGGGAGCTACGAGCAGTACTTC
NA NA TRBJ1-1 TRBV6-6 CASSYQGIDTEAFF TGTGCCAGCAGCTACCAGGGGATTGACACTGAAGCTTTCTTT
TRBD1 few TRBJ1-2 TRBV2 CASSQGQDYGYTF TGTGCCAGCAGCCAGGGACAGGACTATGGCTACACCTTC
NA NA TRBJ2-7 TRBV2 CASAGRGPYEQYF TGTGCCAGCGCGGGCAGGGGACCCTACGAGCAGTACTTC
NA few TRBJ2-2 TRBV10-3 CAIATGANTGELFF TGTGCCATCGCAACGGGGGCGAACACCGGGGAGCTGTTTTTT
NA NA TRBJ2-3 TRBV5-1 CASSRDLVDTQYF TGCGCCAGCAGCCGGGACCTGGTGGATACGCAGTATTTT
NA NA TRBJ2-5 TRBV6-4 CASSEDGGKTQYF TGTGCCAGCAGTGAAGATGGTGGGAAGACCCAGTACTTC
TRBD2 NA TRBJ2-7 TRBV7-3 CASSFRAGGTYEQYF TGTGCCAGCAGCTTTCGAGCGGGGGGCACCTACGAGCAGTACTTC
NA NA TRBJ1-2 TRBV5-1 CASSPDRLNYGYTF TGCGCCAGCAGCCCGGACAGACTTAACTATGGCTACACCTTC
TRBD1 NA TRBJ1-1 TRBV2 CASSPRGQENTEAFF TGTGCCAGCAGCCCCCGGGGACAGGAGAACACTGAAGCTTTCTTT
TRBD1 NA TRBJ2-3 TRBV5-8 CASSPGQGVTDTQYF TGTGCCAGCAGCCCGGGACAGGGTGTCACAGATACGCAGTATTTT
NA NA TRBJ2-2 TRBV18 CASSQQITGELFF TGTGCCAGCTCACAACAGATCACCGGGGAGCTGTTTTTT
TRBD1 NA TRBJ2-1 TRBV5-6 CASSLWSGQEYNEQFF TGTGCCAGCAGCTTGTGGTCGGGACAGGAATACAATGAGCAGTTCTTC
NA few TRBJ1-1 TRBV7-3 CASSITSGTTAFF TGTGCCAGCAGCATAACTTCGGGTACGACAGCTTTCTTT
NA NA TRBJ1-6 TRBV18 CASSPPQQGYSPLHF TGTGCCAGCTCACCACCCCAGCAGGGCTACTCACCCCTCCACTTT
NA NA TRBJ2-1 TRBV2 CASSSSSYNEQFF TGTGCCAGCAGCAGTAGCTCCTACAATGAGCAGTTCTTC
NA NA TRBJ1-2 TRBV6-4 CASSDSFGYGYTF TGTGCCAGCAGTGACTCCTTCGGGTATGGCTACACCTTC
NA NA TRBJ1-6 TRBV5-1 CASSLGQTPSSYNSPLHF TGCGCCAGCAGCTTGGGACAGACACCGAGCTCCTATAATTCACCCCTCCACTTT
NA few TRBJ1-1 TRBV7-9 CASSFPGRTEAFF TGTGCCAGCAGCTTCCCAGGTAGGACTGAAGCTTTCTTT
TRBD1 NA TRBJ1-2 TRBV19 CASSMGQDYGYTF TGTGCCAGTAGTATGGGACAGGACTATGGCTACACCTTC
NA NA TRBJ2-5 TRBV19 CASSMNSGETQYF TGTGCCAGTAGTATGAACTCAGGAGAGACCCAGTACTTC
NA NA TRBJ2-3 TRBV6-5 CASFGWPDTQYF TGTGCCAGCTTCGGGTGGCCAGATACGCAGTATTTT
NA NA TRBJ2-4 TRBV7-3 CASSLTGSSGNIQYF TGTGCCAGCAGCTTAACAGGGAGCAGCGGAAACATTCAGTACTTC
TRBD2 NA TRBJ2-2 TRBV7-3 CASATGRVTGELFF TGTGCCAGCGCAACCGGGAGGGTGACCGGGGAGCTGTTTTTT
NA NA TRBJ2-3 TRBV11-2 CASSSGYTDTQYF TGTGCCAGCAGCTCAGGATACACAGATACGCAGTATTTT
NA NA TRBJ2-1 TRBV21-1 CASSKVFGGRSRTNEQFF TGTGCCAGCAGCAAAGTATTCGGCGGGAGATCCCGTACAAATGAGCAGTTCTTC
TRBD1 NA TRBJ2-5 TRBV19 CASSRQGVRETQYF TGTGCCAGTAGTCGACAGGGAGTTCGGGAGACCCAGTACTTC
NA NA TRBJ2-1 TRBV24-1 CATGVSRGNEQFF TGTGCCACCGGGGTCTCAAGAGGGAATGAGCAGTTCTTC
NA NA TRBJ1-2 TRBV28 CASSFRDTLYGYTF TGTGCCAGCAGTTTCCGGGACACCTTATACGGCTACACCTTC
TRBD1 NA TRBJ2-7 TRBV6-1 CASSDRAGTEGYEQYF TGTGCCAGCAGTGATCGGGCCGGGACAGAGGGGTACGAGCAGTACTTC
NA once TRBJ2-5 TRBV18 CASSPSRGRETQYF TGTGCCAGCTCACCGAGTAGGGGGAGAGAGACCCAGTACTTC
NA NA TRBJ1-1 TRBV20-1 CSASKATEAFF TGCAGTGCTAGTAAGGCCACTGAAGCTTTCTTT
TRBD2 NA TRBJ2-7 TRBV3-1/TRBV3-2 CASSPRVGGSGYEQYF TGTGCCAGCAGCCCCCGCGTTGGCGGGAGCGGGTACGAGCAGTACTTC